This T cell receptor beta chain was sequenced during a study of sequential checkpoint blockade in melanoma. Study at large: Patients were randomized 1:1 to nivolumab-then-ipilimumab or ipilimumab-then-nivolumab first-line. Maintenance nivolumab came after either treatment sequence.

Treatment described: randomized to nivolumab then ipilimumab (arm A) or the reverse (arm B). None of the patients previously received DNA-damaging chemotherapy. PBMC sorting kept live CD3+CD8+ cells without CD19 or CD56. V was clipped by 3 bases and J by 5 bases; unmatched bases: 4. This CDR3 region has 14 residues. Germline CDR1 reads LGHNA; CDR2 reads YNFKEQ. Generated by immunoSEQ multiplex PCR, the TCRdb table keeps only in-frame clones and is missing some. The table records some 30,000 clones, 70% to 90% of them present only once. The sequence derives from a human donor with melanoma. V is TRBV4-2 and J is TRBJ1-2; 9 bases are shared with TRBD1. Sequencing used CD8+ T cells sorted from blood (inferred from file names), obtained from a patient given nivolumab and ipilimumab in sequence. CDR3 in amino acids: CASSQGQGAYGYTF. DNA of the CDR3: TGTGCCAGCAGCCAGGGACAGGGAGCGTATGGCTACACCTTC.